This paragraph reports one T cell receptor (beta chain). This specimen belongs to a study of T cell clonotyping in hematopoietic cell transplantation. This CDR3 spans 17 amino acids. CDR1 is LNHDA and CDR2 is SQIVND in the germline V gene (reference sequence). The ends lost 3 bases at V and 1 base at J; junction bases unmatched: 9. This table comes from immunoSEQ multiplex PCR, and its TCRdb copy is limited to in-frame clones, with some not included. The profile shows 10,000 to 15,000 clones, approximately 51% of them singletons. The chain is built from TRBV19 and TRBJ1-5; 7 nucleotides match TRBD1. The origin of this receptor is a man in his fifties or sixties in good health. Some clones in this sample may be carry-over from other donors' samples. Specimen: peripheral blood mononuclear cells. CDR3 sequence: CASSIRHGDSSNQPQHF. The CDR3 DNA sequence: TGTGCCAGTAGTATCCGACATGGGGACAGCAGCAATCAGCCCCAGCATTTT.